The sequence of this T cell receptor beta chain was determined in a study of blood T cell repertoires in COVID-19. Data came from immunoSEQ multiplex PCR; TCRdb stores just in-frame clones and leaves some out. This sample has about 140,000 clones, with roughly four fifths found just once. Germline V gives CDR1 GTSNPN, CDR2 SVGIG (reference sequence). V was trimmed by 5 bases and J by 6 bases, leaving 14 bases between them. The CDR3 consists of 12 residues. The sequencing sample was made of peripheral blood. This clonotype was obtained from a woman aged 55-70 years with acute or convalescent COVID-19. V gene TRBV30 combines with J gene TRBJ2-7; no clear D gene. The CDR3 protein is CAWAPPSGEQYF. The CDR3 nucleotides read TGTGCCTGGGCACCCCCATCGGGCGAGCAGTACTTC. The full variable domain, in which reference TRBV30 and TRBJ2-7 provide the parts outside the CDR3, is SQTIHQWPATLVQPVGSPLSLECTVEGTSNPNLYWYRQAAGRGLQLLFYSVGIGQISSEVPQNLSASRPQDRQFILSSKKLLLSDSGFYLCAWAPPSGEQYFGPGTRLTVT.